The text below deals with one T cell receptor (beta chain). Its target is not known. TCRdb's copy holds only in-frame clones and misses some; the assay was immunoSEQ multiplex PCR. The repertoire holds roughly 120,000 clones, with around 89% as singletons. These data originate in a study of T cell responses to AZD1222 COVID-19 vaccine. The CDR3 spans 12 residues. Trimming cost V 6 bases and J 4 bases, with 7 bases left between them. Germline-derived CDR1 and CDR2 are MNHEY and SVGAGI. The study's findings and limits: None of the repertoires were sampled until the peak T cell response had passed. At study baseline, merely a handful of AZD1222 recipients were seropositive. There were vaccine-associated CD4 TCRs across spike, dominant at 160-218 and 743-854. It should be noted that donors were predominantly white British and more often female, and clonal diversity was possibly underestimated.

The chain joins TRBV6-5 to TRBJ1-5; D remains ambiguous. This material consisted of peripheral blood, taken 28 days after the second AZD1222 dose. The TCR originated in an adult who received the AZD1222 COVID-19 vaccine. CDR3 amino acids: CASRAVNQPQHF. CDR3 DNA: TGTGCCAGCAGGGCAGTAAATCAGCCCCAGCATTTT.